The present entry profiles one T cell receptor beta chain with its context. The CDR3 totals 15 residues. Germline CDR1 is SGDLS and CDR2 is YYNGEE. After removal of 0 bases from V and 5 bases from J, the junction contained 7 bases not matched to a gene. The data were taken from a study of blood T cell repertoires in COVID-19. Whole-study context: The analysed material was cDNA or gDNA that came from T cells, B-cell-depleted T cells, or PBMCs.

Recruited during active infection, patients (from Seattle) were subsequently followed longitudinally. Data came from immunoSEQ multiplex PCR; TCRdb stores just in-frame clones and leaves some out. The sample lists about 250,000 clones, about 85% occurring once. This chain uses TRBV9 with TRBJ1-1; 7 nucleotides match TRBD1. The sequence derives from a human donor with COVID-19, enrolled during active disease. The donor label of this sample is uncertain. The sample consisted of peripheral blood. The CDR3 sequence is CASSVGVGGWTEAFF. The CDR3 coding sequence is TGTGCCAGCAGCGTAGGCGTAGGGGGCTGGACTGAAGCTTTCTTT.